This TCR beta chain comes out of a study of blood T cell repertoires in COVID-19. About the research overall: Some COVID-19 samples were acute and others convalescent; all came from the United States, Italy and Spain. PBMCs, B-cell-depleted T cells, or T cells were the source of the cDNA or gDNA that made up the material.

CDR1 and CDR2 (germline): MNHEY, SVGAGI. CDR3 length: 15 residues. Trimming took 7 bases from V and 0 from J; bases not matched to a gene: 6. In the original workflow: Scientists estimated how many nucleated cells there were by amplifying reference gene primers. Generated by immunoSEQ multiplex PCR, the TCRdb table keeps only in-frame clones and is missing some. V and J calls and clone size follow that table, whereas D and trimming were derived from the DNA. Here the sample spans approximately 410,000 clones, 86% being singletons. The specimen was peripheral blood. The clonotype originates from a woman aged 25 to 39 with active or convalescent COVID-19. The J gene is TRBJ1-3, the V gene TRBV6-5; 7 positions match TRBD1. DNA for the CDR3: TGTGCCAGCAATCCCACAGGGGACTCTGGAAACACCATATATTTT. As protein: CASNPTGDSGNTIYF.